This T cell receptor (beta chain) was sequenced for a study of regulatory T cells in long-lasting Graves disease listed by TCRdb under 2021. The study in broad terms: Antithyroid drugs had been taken for less than 3 months by newly diagnosed Graves' disease patients. A total of some 35 samples underwent TCR sequencing, from about 13 patients with persistent Graves' disease and approximately 20 patients with newly diagnosed Graves' disease. The study was registered as a clinical trial and conducted in China. Patients with persistent Graves' disease were compared with patients with newly diagnosed Graves' disease using TCR sequencing and RNA sequencing of peripheral blood. What the study reported, not specific to this receptor: A larger number of public clonotypes was shared among persistent patients (approximately 2,500) than among newly diagnosed patients (around 890). Compared with newly diagnosed patients, patients with persistent Graves' disease had lower TCR Shannon entropy and fewer highly expanded clones, which suggests clonal expansion. As a limitation, the authors acknowledged that the small sample size may reduce accuracy. Only the TCR beta chain was sequenced and analyzed. Because the primary lesion, thyroid tissue, could not be accessed, the study looked at peripheral blood alone.

Libraries were constructed by multiplex PCR. For sequencing, an Illumina HiSeq 4000 was employed. iRepertoire HTBI primers and Arm-PCR amplification of CDR3 regions were used to construct TCR beta libraries. Before sequencing, the PCR products underwent gel purification. The original pipeline was this. Gene usage analysis of CDR3 amino acid clonotypes relied on the 55 to 80 TRBV and about 13 TRBJ segments identified across samples. COPE and FqMerger were used to merge filtered high-quality paired reads into contigs. Contigs were aligned with BLAST to IMGT TRBV, TRBD and TRBJ reference genes, and CDR3 was defined per IMGT. Clonotypes above 0.1% frequency were classified as highly expanded clones. Repertoire diversity was measured by Shannon entropy, and V-J evenness by the Gini coefficient. A clonotype was considered public if more than one individual shared it. Clones were called with MiXCR by TCRdb after fastp trimmed the public reads at Q25, and only in-frame beta chains were retained. Rows with a matching CDR3 protein are joined into one entry that keeps the most common DNA and genes. The V and J calls were determined by TCRdb, not by the authors. This sample gives about 620,000 distinct CDR3 sequences in total; approximately 15% of them show up just once. 18% of the sample comes from the top ten.

This clonotype has a handful of counts. Its antigen remains unidentified. No qualities accompany the bases; no much larger clone lies one base away. The time point label of this sample denotes: newly diagnosed GD, antithyroid drugs for less than 3 months. RNA was extracted from PBMCs in TRIzol for both TCR sequencing and RNA sequencing. The diagnosis of Graves' disease followed American Thyroid Association guidelines. Recruitment of patients was carried out at an endocrinology department in Xi'an, China. Each patient gave approximately 9.7 milliliters of peripheral blood, collected in an EDTA anticoagulant tube. Ficoll Paque Plus density gradient separation was used to isolate PBMCs, and no further T cell sorting was done. An Agilent 2100 Bioanalyzer and agarose gel were used to check RNA quality, and a NanoDrop 2000 was used to measure RNA concentration. This sample also appeared in a second study, on T cells in Graves' hyperthyroidism and ophthalmopathy. As described in the second report: Stable Graves' hyperthyroidism was defined as the absence of progression to ophthalmopathy over 18 months of follow-up. Hyperthyroidism patients were newly diagnosed, had a disease duration of under 2 months, and were aged 18 to 65 years. Exclusion was applied to patients with uncontrolled infections, other autoimmune diseases, pregnancy or lactation. Diagnoses were based on clinical symptoms, serum thyroxine and TRAb, thyroid ultrasound and orbital computed tomography. A first-round RT-PCR of the TCR CDR3 used the HTBI primer set with the Qiagen OneStep RT-PCR kit. Blood samples also contained most of the expanded thyroid clonotypes (frequency above 0.001), which suggests that blood repertoires may reflect thyroid immune responses. In cross-validation, a model built on a 13 V-J signature told ophthalmopathy apart from stable hyperthyroidism with just under 90% sensitivity and around 81% specificity, and in testing the same model reached 80%/75%. In validation, the model predicted progression to ophthalmopathy with 65% to 71% sensitivity and roughly 75% specificity, a median of around six months before onset. TCR V-J signatures able to tell the groups apart were searched for in a discovery cohort of around 95 patients, of whom about 40 had Graves' ophthalmopathy and 55 to 60 had stable Graves' hyperthyroidism. Whether ophthalmopathy could be predicted prospectively was tested in an independent validation cohort made up of roughly 20 hyperthyroidism patients plus 17 patients who later progressed to ophthalmopathy. The 90 to 100 discovery patients were randomly split 7:3 into training and test sets. The study also compared thyroid tissue and blood T-cell repertoires from a handful of Graves' hyperthyroidism patients. Following sampling, methimazole starting at 30 mg daily was given to hyperthyroidism patients, and high-dose intravenous methylprednisolone was given to ophthalmopathy patients. The libraries were constructed in a second round of multiplex PCR and then size-selected and purified. The libraries were sequenced on an Illumina HiSeq2000 using paired-end 100 bp reads. SOAPnuke was used to process the raw data, with reads discarded if the reads contained adapters or uncalled bases, had a mean Phred below 15, or lacked an exact constant-primer or identifier match. High-quality paired reads were merged with COPE v1.2.5, and unique nucleotide sequences were defined as clonotypes. MiTCR v1.1 was used to align clonotypes to the IMGT TRBV, TRBD and TRBJ reference segments. Analysis was restricted to V-J combinations with a frequency above 0.0001, which covered 99.2% of repertoires. A TCS score was defined as the ratio of F50 (clonal expansion) to E x V (chaos), with BLOSUM62-based TCRdist applied between CDR3 peptides within each V-J. Welch's t-statistics and random forest reduced 500 to 650 V-J features to 13, which were used in a naive Bayes classifier (R e1071). Sample size was not statistically predetermined, and blinding of investigators to group allocation was not performed. The paper reports TCR Vbeta CDR3 sequencing of about 140 peripheral blood samples: fewer than 50 ophthalmopathy, fewer than 85 hyperthyroidism and approximately 17 progressor patients.

This specimen consisted of peripheral blood mononuclear cells (PBMCs), obtained at new diagnosis, from a patient treated with antithyroid drugs. The receptor was isolated from a woman under 40 with Graves disease. Donor details come from another sample of the same person, matched by shared clones.

The CDR3 protein is CSARDLTRQYGYTF. The nucleotides read TGCAGTGCTAGAGATCTCACAAGACAATATGGCTACACCTTC. The rearranged segments are TRBV20-1 and TRBJ1-2; the D gene is unclear. The CDR3 has 14 amino acids, counting the end cysteine and phenylalanine. The DNA shown is the 42-base CDR3, in frame from base 1. Trimming takes 0 bases from V and 5 bases from J, and the germline ends sit 13 bases apart. CDR1 and CDR2, per the germline V gene (reference sequence), are DFQATT and SNEGSKA.